Listed here are 6 T cell receptor beta chains from one sample, sequenced in a study of radiotherapy plus CTLA-4 blockade in lung cancer. Sequencing was performed with immunoSEQ multiplex PCR; in TCRdb, only in-frame clones are kept and a portion is missing. The top ten clones hold roughly 3.3% of a sample with around 26,000 clones, 60% to 75% of them seen once. Material: peripheral blood, obtained from a patient treated with radiotherapy plus ipilimumab. The origin of the receptors is a human donor with non-small cell lung cancer whose response to radiotherapy plus ipilimumab could not be evaluated.

The V call is TRBV9, the J call TRBJ2-7; 7 bases fit TRBD2. The CDR3 contains 15 residues. The germline V gene encodes CDR1 SGDLS and CDR2 YYNGEE. J gave up 1 base and V 2 bases, and 6 bases lay outside the gene matches. CDR3 nucleotide sequence: TGTGCCAGCAGCGTCGAAGCGGGAAGGTCCTACGAGCAGTACTTC. Translated, it gives CASSVEAGRSYEQYF.

The rearrangement uses TRBV28 and TRBJ2-5; TRBD2 matches at 12 bases. Germline loops: CDR1 MDHEN, CDR2 SYDVKM. The trim removed 4 bases at V and 5 bases at J, leaving 17 bases unmatched. The CDR3 has 19 amino acids. The CDR3: CASSSLRAASGRAVETQYF. The CDR3 nucleotides read TGTGCCAGCAGTTCCCTCAGGGCGGCTAGCGGGAGGGCGGTGGAGACCCAGTACTTC.

This chain connects TRBV6-1 to TRBJ1-1; D is possibly TRBD1 (5 bases). There are 13 residues in the CDR3. Per germline, CDR1 MNHNS and CDR2 SASEGT. Trimming cost V 4 bases and J 1 base, with 7 bases left between them. The CDR3 nucleotides are TGTGCCAGCAGTGCCGACAGGAACACTGAAGCTTTCTTT. Residues: CASSADRNTEAFF.

J is TRBJ1-6 and V is TRBV19; D might be TRBD1 (6 bases). This CDR3 contains 16 residues. Trimming stripped 6 bases from V and 7 bases from J, with 19 bases between. Germline V CDR1 and CDR2: LNHDA, SQIVND (reference sequence). The CDR3 sequence: CASSTLGRGNNSPLHF. CDR3 nucleotide sequence: TGTGCCAGTAGCACCCTGGGCAGGGGTAACAATTCACCCCTCCACTTT. Drawing the rest from reference TRBV19 and TRBJ1-6, the complete variable domain is DGGITQSPKYLFRKEGQNVTLSCEQNLNHDAMYWYRQDPGQGLRLIYYSQIVNDFQKGDIAEGYSVSREKKESFPLTVTSAQKNPTAFYLCASSTLGRGNNSPLHFGNGTRLTVT.

CDR3 sequence (DNA): TGTGCCAGCAGCTTACTCGGGACAGGGGGAAAAGGGCAGGACAATGAGCAGTTCTTC. Protein: CASSLLGTGGKGQDNEQFF. The genes are TRBV7-3 and TRBJ2-1; 11 bases align to TRBD1. The trim removed 2 bases at V and 5 bases at J, leaving 14 bases unmatched. The CDR3 contains 19 residues. Germline V gene sequence: CDR1 SGHTA, CDR2 FQGTGA.

Only one count was recorded for this clone. The chain recombines TRBV18 with TRBJ2-3; 10 bases map to TRBD1. Per germline, CDR1 KGHSH and CDR2 LQKENI. The length of the CDR3 is 15 residues. Germline trimming cut 5 bases from V and 6 bases from J; bases unmatched to any gene: 8. The CDR3 here is CASSTGTGDSDTQYF. CDR3 nucleotide sequence: TGTGCCAGCTCAACCGGGACAGGGGACTCGGATACGCAGTATTTT.